The 11 T cell receptor beta chains reported below all come from one sample, sequenced in a study of blood T cell repertoires in COVID-19. Produced via immunoSEQ multiplex PCR; TCRdb's table is partial and in-frame only. Among roughly 300,000 clones, 80% to 95% were seen once, and the ten largest hold 0.9% to 1.2%. The source material was PBMCs or T cells enriched from blood (not recorded which). The receptors stem from a woman aged 25 to 39 who had recovered from COVID-19.

The chain employs TRBV7-3 and TRBJ2-3, with 7 bases matching TRBD2. Germline CDR1 and CDR2: SGHTA and FQGTGA. J lost 2 bases, V lost 3 bases, and 5 bases had no gene match. The CDR3 runs 15 residues. CDR3 coding DNA: TGTGCCAGCAGCTTTGGCGGGGGTAACACAGATACGCAGTATTTT. Protein sequence: CASSFGGGNTDTQYF.

The rearrangement joins TRBV18 to TRBJ2-1; 9 bases line up with TRBD1. This CDR3 contains 14 residues. V shed 4 bases, J shed 8 bases, and the junction held 6 bases outside the gene matches. Germline V gene sequence: CDR1 KGHSH, CDR2 LQKENI. The CDR3 DNA is TGTGCCAGCTCACTACGGGACAGGGCAGATGAGCAGTTCTTC. Residues: CASSLRDRADEQFF.

The gene calls are TRBV18 and TRBJ1-3; D unclear. Trimming cost V 3 bases and J 0 bases, with 18 bases left between them. The CDR3 runs to 18 residues. CDR1 is KGHSH, CDR2 LQKENI, per germline. CDR3 coding DNA: TGTGCCAGCTCACCCTTATTCCTCGGCGGCGCCTCTGGAAACACCATATATTTT. It yields the protein CASSPLFLGGASGNTIYF.

The rearrangement joins TRBV10-3 to TRBJ2-2, with a tentative D call TRBD1 (6 bases). Between the trimmed V and J ends, which lost 8 bases and 7 bases, there was a span of 17 bases. The germline gives CDR1 ENHRY, CDR2 SYGVKD. CDR3 length: 14 amino acids. In nucleotides, the CDR3 is TGTGCCATCGCATTCTCAGGGGAGATCGGGGAGCTGTTTTTT. This gives the protein CAIAFSGEIGELFF.

This clone has a single count. Sequence at one end of the junction differs from germline and may be a read error. The chain links TRBV7-7 to TRBJ2-1; 12 bases map to TRBD2. The CDR3 runs 19 residues. Germline V gene lookup returns CDR1 SSHAT and CDR2 FNYEAQ (reference sequence). CDR3 amino acids: CASSQTGLAGPSYGGEQFF. In DNA form, the CDR3 reads TGTGCTAGCAGCCAAACTGGACTAGCGGGACCTTCTTATGGGGGTGAGCAGTTCTTC.

A single count supports this clone. The chain has TRBV11-2 and TRBJ1-3; 8 bases fit TRBD1. The CDR3 is 17 residues long. Looked up from germline, CDR1 is SGHAT and CDR2 is FQNNGV. Trimming cost V 5 bases and J 4 bases; bases outside gene matches: 13. CDR3 nucleotide sequence: TGTGCCAGCAGCCTAAAGCCCTCGACAGGGGACGGAAACACCATATATTTT. Protein: CASSLKPSTGDGNTIYF.

The chain uses TRBV19 and TRBJ2-7, with a weak D call TRBD2 (5 bases). V dropped 7 bases and J dropped 5 bases, with 9 bases sitting between them. Germline V gene data show CDR1 as LNHDA and CDR2 as SQIVND (reference sequence). The CDR3 extends over 11 amino acids. The CDR3, as DNA: TGTGCCAGTAATCACGGGAACGAGCAGTACTTC. Translated: CASNHGNEQYF.

The rearrangement uses TRBV19 and TRBJ2-1; 10 nucleotides agree with TRBD2. The CDR3 has 16 amino acids. Losses at the gene ends were 3 bases for V and 5 bases for J; bases not matched to a gene: 7. Germline CDR1 and CDR2: LNHDA and SQIVND (reference sequence). CDR3 residues: CASSILLAGGDNEQFF. DNA of the CDR3: TGTGCCAGTAGTATCCTGTTAGCGGGAGGAGACAATGAGCAGTTCTTC. The full variable domain, its missing parts supplied by reference TRBV19 and TRBJ2-1, is DGGITQSPKYLFRKEGQNVTLSCEQNLNHDAMYWYRQDPGQGLRLIYYSQIVNDFQKGDIAEGYSVSREKKESFPLTVTSAQKNPTAFYLCASSILLAGGDNEQFFGPGTRLTVL.

The rearrangement links TRBV3-1 (or the pseudogene TRBV3-2) to TRBJ1-1; TRBD1 matches 8 bases. The J segment lost 10 bases and the V segment lost 4 bases, leaving 2 bases of the junction unmatched. This CDR3 is built from 11 residues. Per the germline V gene, CDR1 is LGHDT and CDR2 is YNNKEL (reference sequence). CDR3 region: CASSPGGRAFF. The CDR3 DNA sequence: TGTGCCAGCAGCCCAGGGGGCCGAGCTTTCTTT.

V is TRBV2 and J is TRBJ1-1; D gene uncertain. This CDR3 has 13 residues. V lost 7 bases and J 1 base, leaving 10 bases between the germline ends. CDR1 is SNHLY and CDR2 is FYNNEI in the germline V gene. The CDR3 DNA sequence: TGTGCCAGCATACTAGATTCGAACACTGAAGCTTTCTTT. Translating gives CASILDSNTEAFF.

V usage is TRBV28 and J usage is TRBJ1-5, with 7 bases matching TRBD1. The CDR3 covers 13 residues. Trimming at V came to 7 bases and at J to 9 bases, leaving 9 bases not matched to a gene. CDR1 is MDHEN and CDR2 is SYDVKM in the germline V gene. The CDR3 DNA follows: TGTGCCAGCATCCAGGACAGGCTCAGGCCCCAGCATTTT. This codes for CASIQDRLRPQHF.